Listed here are 26 T cell receptor beta chains from one sample, sequenced in a study of monozygotic twins with inflammatory bowel disease. From the 5' RACE reads, TCRdb lists one entry per CDR3 protein and no DNA. Recorded for this sample: over 200,000 distinct CDR3 sequences. Sequenced input: blood. Receptors originate from a human donor with ulcerative colitis or Crohn's disease, or a healthy co-twin of an affected twin (not recorded which).

The rearrangement links TRBV19 to TRBJ1-1. There are 11 residues in the CDR3. Germline values: CDR1 LNHDA, CDR2 SQIVND (reference sequence). The CDR3 reads CAAGRNTEAFF.

The chain couples TRBV20-1 to TRBJ2-3; TCRdb outputs TRBD2, but without DNA this stays unchecked. Germline CDR1 reads DFQATT; CDR2 reads SNEGSKA (reference sequence). The CDR3 spans 15 residues. This CDR3 is CSAGLAGGTPDTQYF.

The chain uses TRBV20-1 and TRBJ2-3; TCRdb picks TRBD1, but there is no DNA to check that call. CDR1 and CDR2 from the germline V gene are DFQATT and SNEGSKA (reference sequence). The CDR3 has 15 residues. CDR3 in amino acids: CSARARGAFTDTQYF.

The chain links TRBV5-1 to TRBJ1-2; TCRdb selects TRBD1, and the lack of DNA leaves this call unchecked. Germline lookup yields CDR1 SGHRS and CDR2 YFSETQ. The CDR3 sequence is 14 residues long. CDR3 region: CASRAGGADYGYTF.

The chain links TRBV5-1 to TRBJ2-1; absent DNA, TCRdb's TRBD1 call cannot be checked. Per the germline V gene, CDR1 is SGHRS and CDR2 is YFSETQ. The CDR3 covers 17 residues. The CDR3 sequence is CASSLGSTGENYNEQFF.

This chain joins TRBV5-1 and TRBJ1-5. Germline CDR1 SGHRS, CDR2 YFSETQ. The CDR3 runs to 15 residues. The CDR3 loop is CASSLVGQPNQPQHF.

The chain combines TRBV19 with TRBJ2-7; TCRdb names TRBD1, which stays unverified in the absence of DNA. Germline CDR1 and CDR2: LNHDA and SQIVND (reference sequence). The CDR3 spans 16 residues. The chain's CDR3 is CASSTRGTGADHEQYF.

The rearrangement links TRBV7-2 to TRBJ2-3; TCRdb lists TRBD2, though no DNA is available to test this call. The CDR3 spans 13 residues. CDR1 and CDR2 from the germline V gene are SGHTA and FQGNSA. The CDR3 is CASSRNEGDTQYF.

V gene TRBV4-1 combines with J gene TRBJ2-7; TCRdb proposes TRBD1, but this gene call is untestable without DNA. CDR1 and CDR2 (germline): MGHRA, YSYEKL. The CDR3 has 14 amino acids. The CDR3 loop is CATRTSDSSYEQYF.

The gene calls are TRBV2 and TRBJ2-1. The CDR3 sequence is 15 residues long. Germline V CDR1 and CDR2: SNHLY, FYNNEI. CDR3: CASSERDRSYNEQFF.

V is TRBV7-9 and J is TRBJ2-7; checking the TCRdb D call of TRBD2 is not possible without DNA. This CDR3 is built from 13 residues. CDR1 and CDR2 (germline): SEHNR, FQNEAQ (reference sequence). CDR3 region: CASSREMAYEQYF.

The chain has TRBV5-1 and TRBJ1-1; with no DNA, the TCRdb D assignment of TRBD1 cannot be verified. Germline V CDR1 and CDR2: SGHRS, YFSETQ. The CDR3 is 15 amino acids. The CDR3 sequence is CASSHLPGPDAEAFF.

The rearrangement uses TRBV10-3 and TRBJ2-1; TCRdb's D call, TRBD1, is unchecked because there is no DNA. Germline CDR1 ENHRY, CDR2 SYGVKD. The CDR3 extends over 17 amino acids. This CDR3 is CAISLEPGTGAYNEQFF.

The chain uses TRBV7-2 and TRBJ1-2; TCRdb picks TRBD1, but there is no DNA to check that call. Germline V gene data show CDR1 as SGHTA and CDR2 as FQGNSA. This CDR3 region has 16 residues. CDR3 sequence: CASSLGGAGRNYGYTF. The whole variable domain, filled in from reference TRBV7-2 and TRBJ1-2, reads GAGVSQSPSNKVTEKGKDVELRCDPISGHTALYWYRQSLGQGLEFLIYFQGNSAPDKSGLPSDRFSAERTGGSVSTLTIQRTQQEDSAVYLCASSLGGAGRNYGYTFGSGTRLTVV.

V usage is TRBV6-1 and J usage is TRBJ2-7. The CDR3 sequence is 14 residues long. Germline lookup yields CDR1 MNHNS and CDR2 SASEGT. CDR3 amino acids: CASKRRGTSYEQYF.

The chain joins TRBV24-1 to TRBJ2-5. Germline CDR1 reads KGHDR; CDR2 reads SFDVKD. The CDR3 contains 13 residues. The CDR3 loop is CATSEGVLETQYF.

The V call is TRBV6-1, the J call TRBJ2-7. The V gene's germline CDR1 is MNHNS and CDR2 SASEGT. The CDR3 totals 14 residues. CDR3 sequence: CASHRTGSSYEQYF.

The V and J genes are TRBV5-5 and TRBJ2-5; without DNA, the TCRdb call of TRBD1 cannot be checked. Germline lookup yields CDR1 SGHKS and CDR2 YYEKEE (reference sequence). The CDR3 runs to 16 residues. The CDR3 is CASSFGFQGPKETQYF. The whole variable domain, remainder taken from reference TRBV5-5 and TRBJ2-5, is DAGVTQSPTHLIKTRGQQVTLRCSPISGHKSVSWYQQVLGQGPQFIFQYYEKEERGRGNFPDRFSARQFPNYSSELNVNALLLGDSALYLCASSFGFQGPKETQYFGPGTRLLVL.

The rearrangement links TRBV5-1 to TRBJ1-1. CDR3 size: 13 residues. Germline V gene lookup returns CDR1 SGHRS and CDR2 YFSETQ. Here the CDR3 reads CASSLHRNTEAFF.

V usage is TRBV12-3 or TRBV12-4 and J usage is TRBJ2-3; TCRdb lists TRBD1, though no DNA is available to test this call. This CDR3 has 18 residues. The CDR3 spells CASRLDWRGRRSTDTQYF.

The chain recombines TRBV3-1 with TRBJ1-3. Germline CDR1 is LGHDT and CDR2 is YNNKEL (reference sequence). This CDR3 has 16 residues. CDR3 region: CASSPILARSGNTIYF.

This chain's CDR3 is CASSQELAGVTDTQYF. The J gene is TRBJ2-3, the V gene TRBV4-2; TCRdb selects TRBD2, and the lack of DNA leaves this call unchecked. The length of the CDR3 is 16 residues. Germline V gene sequence: CDR1 LGHNA, CDR2 YNFKEQ.

The V and J genes are TRBV7-9 and TRBJ1-4; the D call from TCRdb, TRBD1, cannot be confirmed without DNA. Germline V gives CDR1 SEHNR, CDR2 FQNEAQ (reference sequence). This CDR3 has 14 residues. The CDR3: CASSFSTGNEKLFF.

The chain links TRBV5-1 to TRBJ2-1; TCRdb proposes TRBD1, but this gene call is untestable without DNA. The CDR3 consists of 15 residues. CDR1 is SGHRS, CDR2 YFSETQ, per germline. This chain's CDR3 is CASSGPGQYDNEQFF.

The chain is built from TRBV12-3 or TRBV12-4 and TRBJ1-2; TCRdb reports TRBD1, a call that lacks DNA to check it against. This CDR3 region has 12 residues. The CDR3: CASKWGASGYTF.

The rearrangement uses TRBV2 and TRBJ1-5; TCRdb's D call of TRBD1 is untestable without DNA. This CDR3 is 17 amino acids long. Per germline, CDR1 SNHLY and CDR2 FYNNEI. The CDR3 reads CASSEAGGQAINQPQHF.